This TCR beta chain was captured in a study of blood T cells in healthy people across ages. The wider study: Using template switching, researchers captured about one barcoded beta molecule for each two T cells. Findings and limits, study-wide: TCR beta diversity, measured per million T cells, fell in a roughly linear way with age. Strong correlation existed between TCR beta diversity and naive T cell percentage.

A second PCR, run for 7 to 11 cycles, used a sample-barcoded 5' primer plus a J-beta primer mix. TCRdb redid the calling of the 5' RACE reads with MiXCR, one entry per CDR3 protein. Here the sample spans hundreds of thousands of distinct CDR3 sequences, roughly 50% being singletons. A word on this clonotype: Its antigen is currently unknown.

With each sample, at least 5 micrograms of total RNA were extracted. The germline V gene has CDR1 ENHRY and CDR2 SYGVKD. V shed 4 bases and J shed 3 bases, with 12 bases lying between them. This CDR3 is built from 14 residues. The sequenced sample consisted of blood. The TCR was taken from a woman aged 55-70 years in good health. The rearrangement uses TRBV10-3 and TRBJ1-1; perhaps TRBD1 as D (5 bases). The CDR3 reads CAISGRGRDTEAFF. DNA of the CDR3: TGTGCCATCAGTGGTCGGGGGAGGGACACTGAAGCTTTCTTT.